These T cell receptor beta chains were read from a single sample in a study of blood T cell repertoires in COVID-19. Sequencing was performed with immunoSEQ multiplex PCR; in TCRdb, only in-frame clones are kept and a portion is missing. This table holds under 200,000 clones, about four fifths found once. Sequencing was performed on PBMCs or T cells enriched from blood (not recorded which). The receptor set was obtained from a woman aged 45-59 years in a cohort exposed to, infected with or recovered from COVID-19 (not recorded which). Both conserved end residues are part of each CDR3. Each record gives: clone size, D gene, J gene, V gene, CDR3 protein, CDR3 DNA. D genes are given only for firm matches. Only some rows state a clone size, as once, few, many or a class for expanded clones.

clone_size: .; d_call: TRBD2; j_call: TRBJ2-2; v_call: TRBV28; cdr3_aa: CASSLAGGTGELFF; cdr3_nt: TGTGCCAGCAGTCTAGCGGGGGGGACCGGGGAGCTGTTTTTT
clone_size: .; d_call: TRBD2; j_call: TRBJ2-2; v_call: TRBV28; cdr3_aa: CASSLELLAGGSTGELFF; cdr3_nt: TGTGCCAGCAGTTTGGAACTCCTAGCGGGAGGTAGCACCGGGGAGCTGTTTTTT
clone_size: .; d_call: TRBD2; j_call: TRBJ2-1; v_call: TRBV7-3; cdr3_aa: CASSLRDGRAYEQFF; cdr3_nt: TGTGCCAGCAGCTTAAGGGACGGGAGGGCCTATGAGCAGTTCTTC
clone_size: .; d_call: TRBD1; j_call: TRBJ2-7; v_call: TRBV11-3; cdr3_aa: CASSLNRGLDEQYF; cdr3_nt: TGTGCCAGCAGCTTAAACAGGGGGCTCGACGAGCAGTACTTC
clone_size: .; d_call: TRBD2; j_call: TRBJ2-7; v_call: TRBV10-3; cdr3_aa: CATGLADDSYEQYF; cdr3_nt: TGTGCCACGGGACTAGCGGACGACTCCTACGAGCAGTACTTC
clone_size: .; d_call: TRBD2; j_call: TRBJ2-3; v_call: TRBV11-2; cdr3_aa: CASSPAGLAGGADTQYF; cdr3_nt: TGTGCCAGCAGCCCCGCCGGACTAGCGGGAGGAGCCGATACGCAGTATTTT
clone_size: .; d_call: TRBD2; j_call: TRBJ2-2; v_call: TRBV27; cdr3_aa: CASSSAGGTGELFF; cdr3_nt: TGTGCCAGCAGTTCCGCGGGGGGGACCGGGGAGCTGTTTTTT
clone_size: .; d_call: .; j_call: TRBJ1-1; v_call: TRBV12-3/TRBV12-4; cdr3_aa: CASRPQNTEAFF; cdr3_nt: TGTGCCAGCAGACCACAGAACACTGAAGCTTTCTTT
clone_size: .; d_call: TRBD1; j_call: TRBJ2-6; v_call: TRBV6-2/TRBV6-3; cdr3_aa: CASSYSDRTRANVLTF; cdr3_nt: TGTGCCAGCAGTTACTCGGACAGGACAAGGGCCAACGTCCTGACTTTC
clone_size: .; d_call: .; j_call: TRBJ1-1; v_call: TRBV21-1; cdr3_aa: CASSDRQGLFPDTEAFF; cdr3_nt: TGTGCCAGCAGCGACCGACAGGGACTGTTTCCAGACACTGAAGCTTTCTTT
clone_size: .; d_call: .; j_call: TRBJ2-7; v_call: TRBV28; cdr3_aa: CASSTRTRYEQYF; cdr3_nt: TGTGCCAGCAGCACTCGAACTCGCTACGAGCAGTACTTC
clone_size: .; d_call: .; j_call: TRBJ2-5; v_call: TRBV7-2; cdr3_aa: CASRSPAGASTQYF; cdr3_nt: TGTGCCAGCAGGTCCCCGGCGGGGGCCTCGACCCAGTACTTC
clone_size: .; d_call: .; j_call: TRBJ1-2; v_call: TRBV28; cdr3_aa: CASSPVDYGYTF; cdr3_nt: TGTGCCAGCAGTCCTGTTGACTATGGCTACACCTTC
clone_size: .; d_call: .; j_call: TRBJ1-4; v_call: TRBV18; cdr3_aa: CASSPPNQEKLFF; cdr3_nt: TGTGCCAGCTCACCACCAAATCAGGAAAAACTGTTTTTT
clone_size: few; d_call: TRBD1; j_call: TRBJ1-3; v_call: TRBV29-1; cdr3_aa: CSVELGDRRNTIYF; cdr3_nt: TGCAGCGTTGAGTTGGGGGACAGGAGAAACACCATATATTTT
clone_size: .; d_call: TRBD2; j_call: TRBJ2-1; v_call: TRBV18; cdr3_aa: CASSPWTSGSGNEQFF; cdr3_nt: TGTGCCAGCTCACCATGGACTAGCGGGAGTGGGAATGAGCAGTTCTTC
clone_size: .; d_call: .; j_call: TRBJ2-5; v_call: TRBV4-2; cdr3_aa: CASSQEPAETQYF; cdr3_nt: TGTGCCAGCAGCCAGGAGCCGGCGGAGACCCAGTACTTC
clone_size: .; d_call: TRBD2; j_call: TRBJ2-3; v_call: TRBV5-5; cdr3_aa: CASILLAGGADTQYF; cdr3_nt: TGTGCCAGCATCCTACTAGCGGGAGGAGCAGATACGCAGTATTTT
clone_size: once; d_call: TRBD1; j_call: TRBJ2-1; v_call: TRBV6-4; cdr3_aa: CASSDRPLRQGVAGKYGTNEQFF; cdr3_nt: TGTGCCAGCAGTGACCGACCACTGCGACAGGGGGTTGCTGGGAAGTACGGTACGAATGAGCAGTTCTTC
clone_size: .; d_call: TRBD1; j_call: TRBJ1-5; v_call: TRBV2; cdr3_aa: CASRVDRVDQPQHF; cdr3_nt: TGTGCCAGCAGGGTCGACAGGGTAGATCAGCCCCAGCATTTT
clone_size: once; d_call: .; j_call: TRBJ1-2; v_call: TRBV5-1; cdr3_aa: CASSLSQAGLVDYGYTF; cdr3_nt: TGCGCCAGCAGCTTATCCCAGGCGGGGCTAGTAGACTATGGCTACACCTTC
clone_size: .; d_call: TRBD1; j_call: TRBJ1-5; v_call: TRBV19; cdr3_aa: CASDIGDSSNQPQHF; cdr3_nt: TGTGCCAGTGATATAGGGGACAGCTCCAATCAGCCCCAGCATTTT
clone_size: .; d_call: .; j_call: TRBJ1-1; v_call: TRBV28; cdr3_aa: CASSPRSYTEAFF; cdr3_nt: TGTGCCAGCAGTCCTCGGAGCTACACTGAAGCTTTCTTT
clone_size: .; d_call: .; j_call: TRBJ2-3; v_call: TRBV6-5; cdr3_aa: CASSYSNEPDTQYF; cdr3_nt: TGTGCCAGCAGTTACTCGAACGAGCCAGATACGCAGTATTTT
clone_size: .; d_call: .; j_call: TRBJ1-4; v_call: TRBV5-1; cdr3_aa: CASSLEVAGAKEKLFF; cdr3_nt: TGCGCCAGCAGCTTGGAGGTCGCGGGGGCCAAAGAAAAACTGTTTTTT
clone_size: .; d_call: TRBD2; j_call: TRBJ2-1; v_call: TRBV11-2; cdr3_aa: CASSSERGGFDEQFF; cdr3_nt: TGTGCCAGCAGTTCCGAGCGGGGGGGCTTCGATGAGCAGTTCTTC
clone_size: .; d_call: TRBD2; j_call: TRBJ2-2; v_call: TRBV4-3; cdr3_aa: CASSQDSGGIPGPKGTGELFF; cdr3_nt: TGCGCCAGCAGCCAAGATTCGGGGGGAATACCGGGCCCGAAAGGCACCGGGGAGCTGTTTTTT
clone_size: .; d_call: .; j_call: TRBJ2-1; v_call: TRBV5-8; cdr3_aa: CASSLEDRWGEDYNEQFF; cdr3_nt: TGTGCCAGCAGCTTGGAGGATCGTTGGGGGGAGGACTACAATGAGCAGTTCTTC
clone_size: .; d_call: .; j_call: TRBJ2-7; v_call: TRBV10-3; cdr3_aa: CAIRSEGINLYEQYF; cdr3_nt: TGTGCCATCAGGTCGGAGGGAATAAATCTCTACGAGCAGTACTTC
clone_size: .; d_call: TRBD2; j_call: TRBJ2-3; v_call: TRBV28; cdr3_aa: CASNQHYGGGTDTQYF; cdr3_nt: TGTGCCAGCAACCAACACTACGGGGGAGGGACAGATACGCAGTATTTT
clone_size: once; d_call: .; j_call: TRBJ2-1; v_call: TRBV29-1; cdr3_aa: CSVEPTSGAVGNEQFF; cdr3_nt: TGCAGCGTCGAACCTACTTCAGGGGCTGTGGGTAATGAGCAGTTCTTC
clone_size: .; d_call: TRBD2; j_call: TRBJ2-2; v_call: TRBV30; cdr3_aa: CAWKGIAGALTGELFF; cdr3_nt: TGTGCCTGGAAAGGAATAGCGGGGGCCCTCACCGGGGAGCTGTTTTTT
clone_size: once; d_call: TRBD2; j_call: TRBJ2-1; v_call: TRBV19; cdr3_aa: CASSMGLAGRQFF; cdr3_nt: TGTGCCAGTAGTATGGGGCTAGCGGGAAGGCAGTTCTTC
clone_size: .; d_call: TRBD1; j_call: TRBJ1-2; v_call: TRBV5-1; cdr3_aa: CASGPAQGGVRGYTF; cdr3_nt: TGCGCCAGCGGGCCTGCCCAGGGGGGAGTGCGTGGCTACACCTTC
clone_size: .; d_call: TRBD2; j_call: TRBJ2-3; v_call: TRBV19; cdr3_aa: CASSIGLAGADTQYF; cdr3_nt: TGTGCCAGTAGTATCGGACTAGCGGGGGCAGATACGCAGTATTTT